This T cell receptor (beta chain) was obtained from a study of shared clonotypes between healthy human individuals. About the research overall: Per donor, three plates held CD4 naive cells, three held CD4 memory, two held CD8 naive and one held CD8 memory.

In the case of this clone: Its antigen is undetermined.

Germline values: CDR1 MNHNS, CDR2 SASEGT. V gave up 6 bases and J gave up 2 bases, with 11 bases separating them. This CDR3 spans 13 amino acids. The assay ran at deep level. Using immunoSEQ multiplex PCR, the repertoire was profiled, and TCRdb retains in-frame clones only, with some absent. This table holds roughly 2,500,000 clones, roughly 93% found once. Free of recent acute infections or vaccinations, the donors were healthy HIV-negative adults. Notes on the study in general: Non-shared clonotypes showed lower generation probabilities than clonotypes common to all four donors.

Material for sequencing was naive CD4+ T cells from PBMCs. Subset indicated: CD45RA+ positively selected. V is TRBV6-1 and J is TRBJ2-7, with D unresolved. The TCR sequence derives from a young man in good health. Some clones in this sample may be carry-over from other donors' samples. The CDR3 loop is CASRVAGTYEQYF. The DNA of the CDR3 is TGTGCCAGCAGAGTAGCAGGAACCTACGAGCAGTACTTC.